Included here is one T cell receptor (beta chain) sequence, with context. The target of this receptor is not known. No base quality information exists; no much larger clone differs at one position. Based on the germline V gene (reference sequence), the CDR1 and CDR2 sequences are LNHDA and SQIVND. Relative to germline, V is 5 bases shorter and J is 0 bases shorter, with 11 bases between their ends. Inclusive of the bounding cysteine and phenylalanine, the CDR3 is 14 residues long. Only the CDR3 DNA stays, 42 bases, in frame from base 1. The CDR3 regions of human TCRbeta chains were subjected to immunosequencing. The original pipeline was this. TCRs in the repertoires were matched against a reference library of SARS-CoV-2-specific TCRs that had been generated with the MIRA antigen-specificity platform. Breadth was defined as the fraction of unique TCRs that were SARS-CoV-2-associated. Depth was defined as the fraction of total T cells that were SARS-CoV-2-associated. Each spike-specific TCR was assigned to its reactive spike region and to a CD4 or CD8 class using the MIRA data. Log10-transformed breadth and depth values were compared by one-way ANOVA with Sidak's multiple comparisons tests. Here the immuneACCESS table is served through TCRdb, limited to in-frame sequences with V and J called. Missing clones are a known gap in these copies; in checked studies unresolved V genes cover under half, and the rest lacks a known reason. The V and J calls and the clone size are those of that table, but D and trimming were determined from the DNA. The sample yields around 100,000 clones; approximately 86% were counted once. The top ten hold less than 6% of the sample.

This sample is part of a study of T cell responses to AZD1222 COVID-19 vaccine (dated by TCRdb to the early 2020s). Looking at the study overall: Because spike-specific TCR depth and breadth did not differ between the two schedules, AZD1222 recipients who got a second dose at roughly 4 weeks were pooled with those who got a second dose at roughly 12 weeks. TCR sequencing covered roughly 230 trial participants: about 210 given two doses of AZD1222 and some 25 given two doses of MenACWY control vaccine. Enrollment into the trials was organized by age into subgroups of 18-55, 56-69 and 70-plus years, and those subgroups contained roughly 150, 30 and 60 TCR-sequenced participants, respectively. General conclusions and limits of the study: The vaccine-associated CD4 TCRs covered the entire spike protein, and the dominant responses fell in regions 160-218 and 743-854. The 56-69-year group was small, and its depth increase did not reach significance, likely because of low power. Conclusions about previously exposed vaccinees were limited because only six or seven AZD1222 recipients were SARS-CoV-2 seropositive at baseline. Epitopes outside the regions mutated in the B.1.351 and B.1.1.7 variants were reportedly recognized by nearly half of the unique spike-specific TCRs. Spike-specific TCR breadth and depth rose significantly after two AZD1222 doses compared with day 0 and with MenACWY recipients. No day 14 peak-response samples were available, so repertoires were characterized only after the peak T cell response. Participants were mostly white British and included more females than males, and it was suggested by the authors that clonal diversity may have been underestimated.

The label giving this sample's time point can be read as: baseline before first vaccination. Vaccinee samples came from UK trials COV001 and COV002, including a single-blind randomized controlled phase 2/3 trial of AZD1222 (ChAdOx1 nCoV-19) in healthy adults. Trial participant PBMC samples were collected at day 0 and day 28 after the second dose for TCRbeta chain sequencing. This sequence originates from an adult in good health. The chain is made from TRBV19 and TRBJ2-7; the D gene is perhaps TRBD2, from 6 matching bases. Sequencing was performed on peripheral blood, taken on day 0 of AZD1222 vaccination. This receptor has the CDR3 CASSGTLNSYEQYF. In nucleotides, the sequence is TGTGCCAGTAGTGGGACTTTGAACTCCTACGAGCAGTACTTC.